This TCR beta chain originates from a study of memory CD4+ T cells and cytomegalovirus serostatus (dated by TCRdb to about 2019). Broadly, across the study: The roughly 33 healthy Belgian adults in the cohort included 9 who were CMV seropositive and approximately 25 who were CMV seronegative. To replicate a published TCR-based CMV serostatus classifier, the researchers sequenced the CD4+ memory TCRbeta repertoires of a Belgian cohort whose cytomegalovirus serostatus was known. The investigation overall reported the following: On the Belgian cohort, the classifier built on the original framework reached a median bootstrapped AUC of around 0.96, with a 95% CI of 0.76-1.00. The results were read as suggesting that the CMV-associated TCR signature is, for the most part, present in the CD4+ memory repertoire. Only CD4+CD45RO+ memory cells were sequenced, in contrast to the original study, in which naive and memory CD4+ and CD8+ populations were covered. Among the 150 to 200 previously reported CMV-associated TCRbeta sequences, some 69 showed up in the CD4+ memory repertoires, with each one found in between one and five individuals. For CMV serostatus prediction, a median bootstrapped AUC of 0.95 was reached with the original framework, and a median bootstrapped AUC of about 0.89 was reached with a US-trained random forest.

Comment on this clone: Which antigen it targets is not known. No base quality information exists; no much larger clone differs at one position.

Genomic DNA was extracted from sorted cells with the Quick-DNA Microprep Kit. Amplification of TCRbeta DNA was done with the immunoSEQ hsTCRbeta kit, following the protocol from the manufacturer. An Illumina MiSeq instrument was used to sequence the TCRbeta libraries. The original methods were these. Following removal of out-of-frame sequences, around 2,300,000 distinct TCRbeta sequences were retained, with an average of around 67,000 per individual. Each individual was scored using the number of around 180 previously reported CMV-associated TCRbeta sequences that the individual carried and the total number of productive distinct TCRbeta sequences. A beta-binomial model was reimplemented in Python, and scikit-learn random forests with default parameters were trained on data from the US cohort. Classifier performance on the Belgian cohort was reported as the median AUC with percentile confidence intervals calculated over 10,000 bootstrap iterations. Imported from immuneACCESS, the table was reduced by TCRdb to in-frame sequences with V and J called. These copies leave out some clones; in studies compared against another copy, an unresolved V gene accounts for under half, and the cause of the remainder is not known. V and J calls and clone size are as listed in that table; D and trimming were resolved from the DNA. This sample is represented by fewer than 40,000 clones; 79% of them were singletons. Roughly 5% of the sample belongs to the ten largest clones.

Single viable CD3+CD4+CD8-CD45RO+ cells were sorted as memory CD4+ T cells on a FACSAria II. To determine CMV serostatus, a Roche Elecsys assay was used that detects serum IgG against CMV pp150, pp28, p38 and p52. After thawing, total CD4+ T cells were enriched by positive selection with CD4 magnetic microbeads. Samples originated from another study that specifically interrogated the CD4+ T cell memory repertoire. Peripheral blood mononuclear cells were isolated and cryopreserved following standard operating procedures; serum was stored at -80 °C. CD3-PerCP (BW264/56), CD4-APC (RPA-T4), CD45RO-PE (UCHT1) and CD8-Pacific Orange (3B5) antibodies were used for staining, and non-viable cells were excluded with Sytox blue. At the junction V is shortened by 6 bases and J by 6 bases; bases outside the gene matches: 7. Taken from cysteine to phenylalanine, the CDR3 has 13 residues. This entry keeps only the CDR3 DNA: 39 bases, framed from base 1. Via the germline V gene, CDR1 is SGHAT and CDR2 FQNNGV.

The rearrangement combines TRBV11-2 with TRBJ1-1; TRBD1 matches 7 bases in the middle. Sequenced: memory CD4+ T cells from blood. This receptor was identified in an adult in good health and CMV-seropositive. At the DNA level, the sequence is TGTGCCAGCAGTGAAGACAGGGCGGCTGAAGCTTTCTTT. Its protein is CASSEDRAAEAFF. With the rest looked up from the reference TRBV11-2 and TRBJ1-1 genes rather than sequenced, the full variable domain is EAGVAQSPRYKIIEKRQSVAFWCNPISGHATLYWYQQILGQGPKLLIQFQNNGVVDDSQLPKDRFSAERLKGVDSTLKIQPAKLEDSAVYLCASSEDRAAEAFFGQGTRLTVV.